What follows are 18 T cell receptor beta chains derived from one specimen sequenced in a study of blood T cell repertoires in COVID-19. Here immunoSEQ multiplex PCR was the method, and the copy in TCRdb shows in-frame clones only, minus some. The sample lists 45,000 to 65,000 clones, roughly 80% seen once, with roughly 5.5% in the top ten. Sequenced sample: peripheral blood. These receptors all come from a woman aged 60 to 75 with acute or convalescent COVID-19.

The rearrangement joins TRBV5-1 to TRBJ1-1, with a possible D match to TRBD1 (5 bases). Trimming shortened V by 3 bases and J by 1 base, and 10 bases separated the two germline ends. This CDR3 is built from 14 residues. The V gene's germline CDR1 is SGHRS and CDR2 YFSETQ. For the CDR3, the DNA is TGCGCCAGCAGCTCAGCGCAGGGGAACACTGAAGCTTTCTTT. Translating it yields CASSSAQGNTEAFF. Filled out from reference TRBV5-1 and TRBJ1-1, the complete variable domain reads KAGVTQTPRYLIKTRGQQVTLSCSPISGHRSVSWYQQTPGQGLQFLFEYFSETQRNKGNFPGRFSGRQFSNSRSEMNVSTLELGDSALYLCASSSAQGNTEAFFGQGTRLTVV.

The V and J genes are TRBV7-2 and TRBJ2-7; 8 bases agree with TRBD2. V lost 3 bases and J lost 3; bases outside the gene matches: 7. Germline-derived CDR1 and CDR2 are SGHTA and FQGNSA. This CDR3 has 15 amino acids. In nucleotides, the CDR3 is TGTGCCAGCAGCTTTGATACGGGAGGGGTCTACGAGCAGTACTTC. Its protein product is CASSFDTGGVYEQYF. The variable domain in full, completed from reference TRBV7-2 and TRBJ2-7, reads GAGVSQSPSNKVTEKGKDVELRCDPISGHTALYWYRQSLGQGLEFLIYFQGNSAPDKSGLPSDRFSAERTGGSVSTLTIQRTQQEDSAVYLCASSFDTGGVYEQYFGPGTRLTVT.

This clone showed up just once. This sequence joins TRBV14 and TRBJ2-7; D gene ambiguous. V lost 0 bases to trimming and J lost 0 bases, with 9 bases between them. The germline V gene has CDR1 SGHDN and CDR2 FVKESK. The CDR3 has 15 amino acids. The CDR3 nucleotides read TGTGCCAGCAGCCAAGAGCCTACAGCCTCCTACGAGCAGTACTTC. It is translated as CASSQEPTASYEQYF.

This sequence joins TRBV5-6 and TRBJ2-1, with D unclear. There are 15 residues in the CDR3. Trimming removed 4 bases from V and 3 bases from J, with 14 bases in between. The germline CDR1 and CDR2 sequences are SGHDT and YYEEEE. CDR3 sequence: CASSAYITNYNEQFF. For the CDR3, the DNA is TGTGCCAGCAGCGCTTACATCACCAACTACAATGAGCAGTTCTTC.

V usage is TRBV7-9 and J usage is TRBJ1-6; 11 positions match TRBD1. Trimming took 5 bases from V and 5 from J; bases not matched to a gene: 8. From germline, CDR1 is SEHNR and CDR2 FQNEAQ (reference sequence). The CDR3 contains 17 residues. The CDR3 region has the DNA TGTGCCAGCAGCCCAAACTCGGACAGGGGGCATAATTCACCCCTCCACTTT. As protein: CASSPNSDRGHNSPLHF.

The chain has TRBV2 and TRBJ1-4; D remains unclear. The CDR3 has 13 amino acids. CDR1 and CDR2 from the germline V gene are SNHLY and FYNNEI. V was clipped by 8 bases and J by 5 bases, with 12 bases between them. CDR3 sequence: CASLQVENEKLFF. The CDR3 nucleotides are TGTGCCAGCCTCCAGGTAGAGAATGAAAAACTGTTTTTT.

CDR3 DNA: TGTGCCAGCAGCCAAGGTCTACTCCATGGCTACACCTTC. Translation: CASSQGLLHGYTF. The V gene is TRBV14, the J gene TRBJ1-2; D remains ambiguous. The germline gives CDR1 SGHDN, CDR2 FVKESK. This CDR3 has 13 residues. Between the trimmed V and J ends, which lost 1 base and 6 bases, there was a span of 9 bases. Drawing the rest from reference TRBV14 and TRBJ1-2, the complete variable domain is EAGVTQFPSHSVIEKGQTVTLRCDPISGHDNLYWYRRVMGKEIKFLLHFVKESKQDESGMPNNRFLAERTGGTYSTLKVQPAELEDSGVYFCASSQGLLHGYTFGSGTRLTVV.

This CDR3 is CASSVGASNTGELFF. The CDR3 nucleotides read TGTGCCAGCAGCGTAGGCGCTTCGAACACCGGGGAGCTGTTTTTT. The genes are TRBV9 and TRBJ2-2; no firm D call. The CDR3 length is 15 residues. V dropped 0 bases and J dropped 0 bases, with 6 bases sitting between them. In germline, CDR1 is SGDLS, CDR2 YYNGEE.

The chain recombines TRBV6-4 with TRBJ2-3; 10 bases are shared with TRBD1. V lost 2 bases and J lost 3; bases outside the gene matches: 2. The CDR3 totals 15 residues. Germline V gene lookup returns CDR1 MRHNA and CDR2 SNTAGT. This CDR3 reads CASSDPGQGTDTQYF. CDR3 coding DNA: TGTGCCAGCAGTGACCCGGGACAGGGGACAGATACGCAGTATTTT.

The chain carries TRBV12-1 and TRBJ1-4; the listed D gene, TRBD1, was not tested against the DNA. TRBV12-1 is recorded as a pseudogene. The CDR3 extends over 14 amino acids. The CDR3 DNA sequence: TGTGCCAGCAGCCCGGCTGGGGGCGCCGGAAAACTGTTTTTT. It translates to CASSPAGGAGKLFF.

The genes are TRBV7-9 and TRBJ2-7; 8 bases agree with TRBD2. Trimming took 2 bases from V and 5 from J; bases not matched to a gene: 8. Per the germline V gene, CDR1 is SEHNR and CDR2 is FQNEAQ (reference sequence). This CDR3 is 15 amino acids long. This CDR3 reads CASSLLTGGIHEQYF. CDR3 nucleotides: TGTGCCAGCAGCTTACTAACGGGGGGGATCCACGAGCAGTACTTC.

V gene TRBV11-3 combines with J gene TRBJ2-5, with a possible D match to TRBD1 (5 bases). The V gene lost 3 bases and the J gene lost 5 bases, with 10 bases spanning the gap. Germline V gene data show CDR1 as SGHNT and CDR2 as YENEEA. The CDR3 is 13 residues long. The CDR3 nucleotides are TGTGCCAGCAGCTTCCAGGGAAGGGAGACCCAGTACTTC. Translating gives CASSFQGRETQYF. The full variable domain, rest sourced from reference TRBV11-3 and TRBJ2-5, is EAGVVQSPRYKIIEKKQPVAFWCNPISGHNTLYWYLQNLGQGPELLIRYENEEAVDDSQLPKDRFSAERLKGVDSTLKIQPAELGDSAVYLCASSFQGRETQYFGPGTRLLVL.

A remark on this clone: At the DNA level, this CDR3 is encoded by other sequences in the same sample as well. As DNA, the CDR3 is TGTGCCAGCAGTTTGACAGGAAACTATGGCTACACCTTC. It specifies CASSLTGNYGYTF. The chain uses TRBV28 and TRBJ1-2; possible D gene TRBD1, 6 bases. The V end was cut by 3 bases, the J end by 2 bases, with 7 bases between. The CDR3 extends over 13 amino acids. Germline CDR1 is MDHEN and CDR2 is SYDVKM.

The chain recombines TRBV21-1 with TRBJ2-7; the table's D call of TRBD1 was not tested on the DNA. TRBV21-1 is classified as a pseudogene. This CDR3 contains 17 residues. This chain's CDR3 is CASSKEEGTLYDYEQYF. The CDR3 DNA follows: TGTGCCAGCAGCAAAGAGGAAGGGACACTTTACGACTACGAGCAGTACTTC.

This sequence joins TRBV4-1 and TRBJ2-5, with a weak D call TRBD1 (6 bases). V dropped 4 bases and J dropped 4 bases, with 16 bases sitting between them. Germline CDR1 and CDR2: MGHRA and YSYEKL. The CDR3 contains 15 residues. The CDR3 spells CASSLGTPIGETQYF. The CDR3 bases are TGCGCCAGCAGCCTGGGGACACCGATAGGAGAGACCCAGTACTTC.

The CDR3 DNA is TGTGCCAGCAGCTCGGAGGGCGGGGGTCAGGAAAAACTGTTTTTT. It is translated as CASSSEGGGQEKLFF. The genes are TRBV5-4 and TRBJ1-4; a possible D gene is TRBD1 (5 bases). The germline V gene has CDR1 SGHNT and CDR2 YYREEE (reference sequence). The CDR3 runs to 15 residues. V lost 3 bases to trimming and J lost 8 bases, with 17 bases between them.

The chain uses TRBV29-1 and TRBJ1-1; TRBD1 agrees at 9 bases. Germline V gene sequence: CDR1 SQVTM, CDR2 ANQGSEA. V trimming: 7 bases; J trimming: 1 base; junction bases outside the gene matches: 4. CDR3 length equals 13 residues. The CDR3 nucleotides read TGCAGCGCCCAGGGACAGGGGAACACTGAAGCTTTCTTT. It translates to CSAQGQGNTEAFF.

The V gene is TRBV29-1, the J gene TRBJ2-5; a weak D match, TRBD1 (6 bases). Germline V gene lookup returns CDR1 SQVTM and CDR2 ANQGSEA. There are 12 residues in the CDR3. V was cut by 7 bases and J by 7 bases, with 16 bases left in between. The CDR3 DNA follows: TGCAGCGCTCGGACAGACTCGGGGACCCAGTACTTC. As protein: CSARTDSGTQYF.